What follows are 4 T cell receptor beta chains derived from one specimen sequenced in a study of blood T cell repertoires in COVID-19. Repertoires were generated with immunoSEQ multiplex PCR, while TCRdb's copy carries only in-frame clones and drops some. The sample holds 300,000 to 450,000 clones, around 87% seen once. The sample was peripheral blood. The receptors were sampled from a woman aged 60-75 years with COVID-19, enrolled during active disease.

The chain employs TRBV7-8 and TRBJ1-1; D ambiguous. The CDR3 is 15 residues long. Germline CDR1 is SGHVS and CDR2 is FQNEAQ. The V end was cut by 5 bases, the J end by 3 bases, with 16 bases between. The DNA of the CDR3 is TGTGCCAGCAGCCGTGAACGATCGAGGGACACTGAAGCTTTCTTT. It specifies CASSRERSRDTEAFF.

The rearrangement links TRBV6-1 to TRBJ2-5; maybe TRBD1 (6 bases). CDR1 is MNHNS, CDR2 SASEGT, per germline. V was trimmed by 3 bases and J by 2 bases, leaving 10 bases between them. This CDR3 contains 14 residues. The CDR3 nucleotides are TGTGCCAGCAGTGAGACAGGAGGACAAGAGACCCAGTACTTC. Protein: CASSETGGQETQYF.

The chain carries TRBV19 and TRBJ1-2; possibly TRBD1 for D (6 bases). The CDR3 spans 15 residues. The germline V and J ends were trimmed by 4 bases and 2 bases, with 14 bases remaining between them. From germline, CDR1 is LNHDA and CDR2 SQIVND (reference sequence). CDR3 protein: CASSTQGDPNYGYTF. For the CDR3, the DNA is TGTGCCAGTAGTACACAGGGAGACCCCAACTATGGCTACACCTTC.

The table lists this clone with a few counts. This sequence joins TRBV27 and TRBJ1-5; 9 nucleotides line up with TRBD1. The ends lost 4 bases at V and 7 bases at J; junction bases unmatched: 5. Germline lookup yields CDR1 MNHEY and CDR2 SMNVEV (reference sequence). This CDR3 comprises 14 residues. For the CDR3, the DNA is TGTGCCAGCAGTTCGGACAGGGGTTACCAGCCCCAGCATTTT. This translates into CASSSDRGYQPQHF.